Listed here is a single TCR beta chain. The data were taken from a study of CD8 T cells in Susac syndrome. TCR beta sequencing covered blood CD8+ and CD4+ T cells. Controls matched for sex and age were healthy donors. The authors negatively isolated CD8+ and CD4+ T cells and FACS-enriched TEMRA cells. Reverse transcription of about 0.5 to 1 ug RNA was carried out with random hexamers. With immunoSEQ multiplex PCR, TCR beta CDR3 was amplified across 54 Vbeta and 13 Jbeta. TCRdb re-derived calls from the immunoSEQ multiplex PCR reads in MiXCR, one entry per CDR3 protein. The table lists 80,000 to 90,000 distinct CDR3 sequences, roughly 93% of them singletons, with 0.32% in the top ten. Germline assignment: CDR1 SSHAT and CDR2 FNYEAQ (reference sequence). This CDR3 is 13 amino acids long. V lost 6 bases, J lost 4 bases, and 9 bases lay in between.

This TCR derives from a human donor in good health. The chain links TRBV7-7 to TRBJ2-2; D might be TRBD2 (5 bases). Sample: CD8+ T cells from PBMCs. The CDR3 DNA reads TGTGCCAGCAGAGGAGCGGCCACCGGGGAGCTGTTTTTT. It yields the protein CASRGAATGELFF. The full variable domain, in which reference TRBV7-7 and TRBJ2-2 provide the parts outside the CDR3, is GAGVSQSPRYKVTKRGQDVTLRCDPISSHATLYWYQQALGQGPEFLTYFNYEAQPDKSGLPSDRFSAERPEGSISTLTIQRTEQRDSAMYRCASRGAATGELFFGEGSRLTVL.